These 13 T cell receptor beta chains came from one sample sequenced in a study of OX40 agonist ivuxolimab in advanced cancers. This table comes from immunoSEQ multiplex PCR, and its TCRdb copy is limited to in-frame clones, with some not included. This sample has approximately 82,000 clones, with more than 80% found just once. The source was CD4+ or CD8+ T cells sorted from blood, collected in a trial of the OX40 agonist ivuxolimab. The receptors shown here come from an adult with an advanced solid tumor such as melanoma, head and neck, liver or kidney cancer.

This clone has just a few counts. The chain has TRBV11-3 and TRBJ2-1; D is uncertain. The CDR3 is 13 residues long. The germline V gene encodes CDR1 SGHNT and CDR2 YENEEA. V was clipped by 2 bases and J by 5 bases, with 7 bases between them. The CDR3 bases are TGTGCCAGCAGCTTAAACAGCCACAATGAGCAGTTCTTC. Protein sequence: CASSLNSHNEQFF. Drawing the rest from reference TRBV11-3 and TRBJ2-1, the complete variable domain is EAGVVQSPRYKIIEKKQPVAFWCNPISGHNTLYWYLQNLGQGPELLIRYENEEAVDDSQLPKDRFSAERLKGVDSTLKIQPAELGDSAVYLCASSLNSHNEQFFGPGTRLTVL.

The rearrangement joins TRBV11-2 to TRBJ1-1; D gene uncertain. The CDR3 is made up of 12 amino acids. The V gene's germline CDR1 is SGHAT and CDR2 FQNNGV. The V end lost 2 bases, the J end lost 9 bases, and 10 bases lay between the germline ends. CDR3 nucleotides: TGTGCCAGCAGCTTAACCCAGTACCAAGCTTTCTTT. Translating gives CASSLTQYQAFF. Full variable domain (rest looked up from reference TRBV11-2 and TRBJ1-1): EAGVAQSPRYKIIEKRQSVAFWCNPISGHATLYWYQQILGQGPKLLIQFQNNGVVDDSQLPKDRFSAERLKGVDSTLKIQPAKLEDSAVYLCASSLTQYQAFFGQGTRLTVV.

The chain has TRBV7-6 and TRBJ2-6; D perhaps matches TRBD1 (6 bases). Deletions cut 4 bases from V and 0 bases from J, with 7 bases between. The germline V gene has CDR1 SGHVS and CDR2 FNYEAQ. This CDR3 has 15 residues. The chain's CDR3 is CASSYRVSGANVLTF. The DNA for the CDR3 is TGTGCCAGCAGCTACAGGGTCTCTGGGGCCAACGTCCTGACTTTC.

The CDR3 DNA is TGTGCCAGCAGCTTAGGCTGGCTCGTCCATGAGCAGTTCTTC. Encoded protein: CASSLGWLVHEQFF. The chain links TRBV7-2 to TRBJ2-1; D is undetermined. Trimming pared 1 base from V and 8 bases from J, leaving 12 bases between. Germline CDR1 SGHTA, CDR2 FQGNSA. The CDR3 is 14 residues long.

The J gene is TRBJ2-2, the V gene TRBV28; possibly TRBD1 for D (6 bases). Germline CDR1 reads MDHEN; CDR2 reads SYDVKM. The germline V and J ends were trimmed by 8 bases and 6 bases, with 16 bases remaining between them. CDR3 length equals 14 residues. The CDR3: CASLGGRSAGELFF. CDR3 nucleotide sequence: TGTGCCAGCCTAGGGGGTAGATCGGCCGGGGAGCTGTTTTTT.

The chain employs TRBV28 and TRBJ2-5; TRBD2 aligns across 13 bases. This CDR3 is 16 amino acids long. Trimming cost V 5 bases and J 2 bases; bases outside gene matches: 5. Germline V gene sequence: CDR1 MDHEN, CDR2 SYDVKM. The CDR3 spells CASSNRLAGGQETQYF. CDR3 nucleotides: TGTGCCAGCAGTAACAGACTAGCGGGGGGTCAAGAGACCCAGTACTTC.

The rearrangement joins TRBV18 to TRBJ1-5; 7 bases line up with TRBD1. The germline CDR1 and CDR2 sequences are KGHSH and LQKENI. The length of the CDR3 is 16 residues. V dropped 0 bases and J dropped 2; count of bases not matched to a gene: 4. For the CDR3, the DNA is TGTGCCAGCTCACCACCGGGAGGGGGCCGCAATCAGCCCCAGCATTTT. It encodes CASSPPGGGRNQPQHF.

The table lists this clone with a count of one. This chain links TRBV20-1 with TRBJ2-4, with no clear D. CDR3 length: 11 amino acids. V lost 5 bases, J lost 7 bases, and 9 bases lay in between. Germline V lookup: CDR1 DFQATT, CDR2 SNEGSKA (reference sequence). The CDR3 sequence: CSAGGRNIQYF. The CDR3 DNA reads TGCAGTGCTGGTGGCAGGAACATTCAGTACTTC.

The chain carries TRBV5-1 and TRBJ2-1; possibly TRBD2 for D (6 bases). The germline V gene encodes CDR1 SGHRS and CDR2 YFSETQ. V was pared by 5 bases and J by 3 bases, with 18 bases between. This CDR3 is 16 amino acids long. CDR3 coding DNA: TGCGCCAGCAGTCCGGCGGTGCGGGACGGCTACAATGAGCAGTTCTTC. This encodes CASSPAVRDGYNEQFF.

This clone was detected only once. This sequence joins TRBV27 and TRBJ1-2; no definite D call. Looked up from germline, CDR1 is MNHEY and CDR2 is SMNVEV (reference sequence). The CDR3 is made up of 13 amino acids. Deletions cut 0 bases from V and 4 bases from J, with 6 bases between. The CDR3 region is CASSLSRRYGYTF. CDR3 coding DNA: TGTGCCAGCAGTTTATCTCGGCGCTATGGCTACACCTTC.

The V and J genes are TRBV18 and TRBJ2-2; possible D gene TRBD1, 6 bases. The CDR3 is 15 residues long. Germline V gene sequence: CDR1 KGHSH, CDR2 LQKENI. V shed 1 base and J shed 0 bases, with 6 bases lying between them. DNA for the CDR3: TGTGCCAGCTCACCACGGGGGCCGAACACCGGGGAGCTGTTTTTT. Its translation: CASSPRGPNTGELFF.

This clone appeared a few times. This chain connects TRBV2 to TRBJ2-1; TRBD2 matches at 7 bases. The germline V gene has CDR1 SNHLY and CDR2 FYNNEI. This CDR3 has 15 residues. The V segment lost 1 base and the J segment 4 bases; nucleotides outside the gene matches: 4. In DNA, the CDR3 is TGTGCCAGCAGTGAAGATGTGGGGGGGTACAATGAGCAGTTCTTC. Protein product: CASSEDVGGYNEQFF.

This clone has a handful of counts. The chain recombines TRBV5-6 with TRBJ2-3, with no clear D. Germline-derived CDR1 and CDR2 are SGHDT and YYEEEE. CDR3 length: 15 residues. Trimming removed 1 base at V and 0 bases at J, with 9 bases between. The CDR3 is CASSLLIASTDTQYF. Here the CDR3 DNA reads TGTGCCAGCAGCTTGCTAATAGCTAGCACAGATACGCAGTATTTT.